Following are 2 T cell receptor beta chains from one sample sequenced in a study of Ad26.COV2.S vaccination and SARS-CoV-2 variants. Treatment in this sample: 15 to 20 received Ad26.COV2.S at low or high dose, single or two shots; about 5 received placebo; per-sample allocation not given. It was on day 63 after the first vaccine or placebo injection that samples were taken. TCRdb's table, derived via immunoSEQ multiplex PCR, lists solely in-frame clones and lacks some. The profile shows around 270,000 clones, approximately 88% of them singletons. The source was peripheral blood, collected in a trial of Ad26.COV2.S vaccine versus placebo. The receptors were sampled from a person between 18 and 65 years old who received the Ad26.COV2.S COVID-19 vaccine or a placebo.

The V and J genes are TRBV19 and TRBJ2-1; 9 bases fit TRBD2. This CDR3 has 14 amino acids. Germline V CDR1 and CDR2: LNHDA, SQIVND (reference sequence). The J segment lost 9 bases and the V segment lost 2 bases, leaving 5 bases of the junction unmatched. The CDR3: CASSIKAGGGEQFF. CDR3 coding DNA: TGTGCCAGTAGTATAAAAGCGGGGGGTGGTGAGCAGTTCTTC.

J is TRBJ2-3 and V is TRBV5-1; tentatively, D is TRBD2 (6 bases). Germline assignment: CDR1 SGHRS and CDR2 YFSETQ. Trimming removed 4 bases at V and 4 bases at J, with 13 bases between. This CDR3 is built from 14 residues. CDR3 bases: TGCGCCAGCAGCACCAATCCGGGGGCAGATACGCAGTATTTT. Its protein is CASSTNPGADTQYF.